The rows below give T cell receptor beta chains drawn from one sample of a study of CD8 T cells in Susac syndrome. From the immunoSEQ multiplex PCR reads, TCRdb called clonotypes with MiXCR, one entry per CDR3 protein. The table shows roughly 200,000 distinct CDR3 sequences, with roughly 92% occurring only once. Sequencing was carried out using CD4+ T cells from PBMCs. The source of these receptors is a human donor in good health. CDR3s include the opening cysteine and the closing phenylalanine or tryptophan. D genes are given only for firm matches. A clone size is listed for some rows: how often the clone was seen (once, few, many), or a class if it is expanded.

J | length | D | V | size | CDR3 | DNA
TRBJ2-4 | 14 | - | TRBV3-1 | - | CASSQDTRRNIQYF | TGTGCCAGCAGCCAAGATACCCGAAGAAACATTCAGTACTTC
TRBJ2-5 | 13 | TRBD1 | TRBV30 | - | CACRTGPGWTQYF | TGTGCCTGTCGGACAGGTCCGGGGTGGACCCAGTACTTC
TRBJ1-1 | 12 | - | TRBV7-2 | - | CASSLRQAEAFF | TGTGCCAGCAGCTTAAGGCAGGCTGAAGCTTTCTTT
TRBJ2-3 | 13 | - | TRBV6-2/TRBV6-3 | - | CASSRPGRDTQYF | TGTGCCAGCAGTCGACCAGGTCGGGATACGCAGTATTTT
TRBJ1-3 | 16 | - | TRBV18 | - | CASSPYGSEVGNTIYF | TGTGCCAGCTCACCTTACGGTTCCGAGGTGGGAAACACCATATATTTT
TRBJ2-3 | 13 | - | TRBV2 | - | CASNGQELDTQYF | TGTGCCAGCAACGGACAAGAACTAGATACGCAGTATTTT
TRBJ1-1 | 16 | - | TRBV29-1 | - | CSVVGGAGWLNTEAFF | TGCAGCGTTGTAGGCGGGGCAGGGTGGCTGAACACTGAAGCTTTCTTT
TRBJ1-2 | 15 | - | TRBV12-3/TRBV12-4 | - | CASSPPPAANYGYTF | TGTGCCAGCAGCCCCCCCCCGGCCGCTAACTATGGCTACACCTTC
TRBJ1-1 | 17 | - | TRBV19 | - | CASSILRARGRNTEAFF | TGTGCCAGTAGTATCTTGAGGGCGAGGGGACGGAACACTGAAGCTTTCTTT
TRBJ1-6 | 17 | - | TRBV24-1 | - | CATSDFPGAAYNSPLHF | TGTGCCACCAGTGATTTCCCAGGGGCCGCCTATAATTCACCCCTCCACTTT
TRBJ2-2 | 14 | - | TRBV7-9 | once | CASSKSGGPGELFF | TGTGCCAGCAGCAAATCTGGGGGCCCCGGGGAGCTGTTTTTT
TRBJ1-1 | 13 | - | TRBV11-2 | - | CASSLDRRARAFF | TGTGCCAGCAGCTTAGATCGGAGGGCGCGGGCTTTCTTT
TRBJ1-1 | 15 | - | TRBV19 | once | CASSPHTTMNTEAFF | TGTGCCAGTAGTCCTCACACCACCATGAACACTGAAGCTTTCTTT
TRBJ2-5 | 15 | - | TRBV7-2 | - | CASSPGGGIQETQYF | TGTGCCAGCAGCCCGGGCGGGGGCATCCAAGAGACCCAGTACTTC
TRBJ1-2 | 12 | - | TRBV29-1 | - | CSVGPGGYGYTF | TGCAGCGTTGGGCCCGGGGGCTATGGCTACACCTTC
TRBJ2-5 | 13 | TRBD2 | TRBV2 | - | CASSEQRGNKCYF | TGTGCCAGCAGTGAACAGCGGGGTAATAAGTGTTACTTC
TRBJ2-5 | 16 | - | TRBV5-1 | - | CASSFREDAYQETQYF | TGCGCCAGCAGCTTCCGAGAGGACGCGTACCAAGAGACCCAGTACTTC
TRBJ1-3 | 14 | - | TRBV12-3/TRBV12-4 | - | CASSLGGKGNTIYF | TGTGCCAGCAGTTTAGGAGGGAAAGGAAACACCATATATTTT
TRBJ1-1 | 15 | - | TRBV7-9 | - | CASTPGGGANTEAFF | TGTGCCAGCACCCCCGGGGGAGGGGCGAACACTGAAGCTTTCTTT
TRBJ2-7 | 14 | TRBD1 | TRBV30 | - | CACVQGSRGYEQYF | TGTGCCTGTGTACAGGGGTCTCGGGGCTACGAGCAGTACTTC
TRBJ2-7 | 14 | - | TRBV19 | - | CASSRRGFLDEQYF | TGTGCCAGTAGCCGCAGGGGCTTTTTGGACGAGCAGTACTTC
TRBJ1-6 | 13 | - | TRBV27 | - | CASMRSYNSPLHF | TGTGCCAGCATGCGGAGTTACAATTCACCCCTCCACTTT
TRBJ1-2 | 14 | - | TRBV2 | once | CASKDSFLNYGYTF | TGTGCCAGCAAGGACAGCTTCCTTAACTATGGCTACACCTTC
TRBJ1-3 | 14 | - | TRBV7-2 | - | CASSPSGPGNTIYF | TGTGCCAGCAGCCCCTCAGGGCCTGGAAACACCATATATTTT
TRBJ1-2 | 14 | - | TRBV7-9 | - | CASSLASGPYGYTF | TGTGCCAGCAGCTTAGCTTCGGGACCCTATGGCTACACCTTC
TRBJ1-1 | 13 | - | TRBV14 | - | CASSQAGFTEAFF | TGTGCCAGCAGCCAAGCGGGATTCACTGAAGCTTTCTTT
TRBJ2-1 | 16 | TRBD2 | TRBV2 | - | CASRGTSGGDPNEQFF | TGTGCCAGCAGAGGGACTAGCGGGGGAGATCCGAATGAGCAGTTCTTC
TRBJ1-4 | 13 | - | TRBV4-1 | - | CASSQVVNEKLFF | TGCGCCAGCAGCCAGGTGGTTAATGAAAAACTGTTTTTT
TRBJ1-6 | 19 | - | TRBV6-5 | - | CASSYAGSSGSSYNSPLHF | TGTGCCAGCAGTTACGCCGGCAGTTCGGGAAGCTCCTATAATTCACCCCTCCACTTT
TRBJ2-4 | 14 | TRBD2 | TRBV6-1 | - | CASGGRGDKNIQYF | TGTGCCAGCGGTGGGCGGGGGGACAAAAACATTCAGTACTTC
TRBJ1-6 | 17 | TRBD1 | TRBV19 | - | CASSIAGTGGRNSPLHF | TGTGCCAGTAGTATCGCTGGGACAGGGGGAAGGAATTCACCCCTCCACTTT
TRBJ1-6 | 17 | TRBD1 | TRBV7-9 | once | CASSLAVSGQANSPLHF | TGTGCCAGCAGCTTAGCAGTCTCGGGACAGGCTAATTCACCCCTCCACTTT
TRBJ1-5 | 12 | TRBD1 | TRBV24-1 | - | CATQGDHQPQHF | TGTGCCACCCAGGGGGATCATCAGCCCCAGCATTTT
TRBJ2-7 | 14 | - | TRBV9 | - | CASSPLPGGLEQYF | TGTGCCAGCAGCCCCCTTCCGGGGGGCTTGGAGCAGTACTTC
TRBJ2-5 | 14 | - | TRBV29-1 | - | CSVELRLRQETQYF | TGCAGCGTTGAGTTACGCCTTCGCCAAGAGACCCAGTACTTC
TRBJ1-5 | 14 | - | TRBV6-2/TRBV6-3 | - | CASSPARGNQPQHF | TGTGCCAGCAGTCCCGCGAGGGGTAATCAGCCCCAGCATTTT
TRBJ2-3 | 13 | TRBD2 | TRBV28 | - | CASRRGGADTQYF | TGTGCCAGCAGGCGGGGGGGAGCAGATACGCAGTATTTT
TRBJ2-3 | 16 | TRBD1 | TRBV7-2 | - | CASSSGQMNLADTQYF | TGTGCCAGCAGCTCGGGACAGATGAACCTCGCAGATACGCAGTATTTT
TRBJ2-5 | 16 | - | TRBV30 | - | CAWSGPSLSGQETQYF | TGTGCCTGGAGTGGGCCTAGCCTAAGTGGGCAAGAGACCCAGTACTTC
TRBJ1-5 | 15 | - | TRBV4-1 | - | CASSQEGPLNQPQHF | TGCGCCAGCAGCCAAGAGGGACCCCTCAATCAGCCCCAGCATTTT
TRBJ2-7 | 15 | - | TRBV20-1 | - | CSAREWDTSSYEQYF | TGCAGTGCTAGAGAATGGGACACCAGCTCCTACGAGCAGTACTTC
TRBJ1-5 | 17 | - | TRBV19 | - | CASSSRGGGVGHQPQHF | TGTGCCAGTAGTTCCCGGGGAGGAGGAGTGGGGCATCAGCCCCAGCATTTT
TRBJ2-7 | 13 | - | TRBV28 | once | CASSPGHLYEQYF | TGTGCCAGCAGCCCGGGACACCTTTACGAGCAGTACTTC
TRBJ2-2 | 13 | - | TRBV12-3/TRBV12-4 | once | CASSLLGGGELFF | TGTGCCAGCAGTTTACTAGGAGGCGGGGAGCTGTTTTTT
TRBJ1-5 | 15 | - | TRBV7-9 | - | CATTGSGRGNQPQHF | TGTGCCACTACAGGGTCTGGAAGAGGCAATCAGCCCCAGCATTTT
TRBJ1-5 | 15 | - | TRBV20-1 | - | CSASLRSYSNQPQHF | TGCAGTGCTAGCCTTCGCAGTTATAGCAATCAGCCCCAGCATTTT
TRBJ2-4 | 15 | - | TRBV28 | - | CASSWGGGAKNIQYF | TGTGCCAGCAGTTGGGGGGGCGGTGCCAAAAACATTCAGTACTTC
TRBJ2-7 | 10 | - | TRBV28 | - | CASRSYEQYF | TGTGCCAGTCGCTCCTACGAGCAGTACTTC